A selection of T cell receptor beta chains follows, all from one sample in a study of blood T cell repertoires in COVID-19. TCRdb's copy holds only in-frame clones and misses some; the assay was immunoSEQ multiplex PCR. The sample holds around 170,000 clones, 80% to 90% seen once. The source material was peripheral blood. Receptor source: a man aged 50 to 59 with active or convalescent COVID-19. Both conserved end residues are part of each CDR3.

CDR3aa	v_gene	j_gene
CASSQDAGGYTF	TRBV4-1	TRBJ1-2
CASSDPQGRMNTEAFF	TRBV6-1	TRBJ1-1
CSALIDTLNTEAFF	TRBV29-1	TRBJ1-1
CASSVSVSTDTQYF	TRBV9	TRBJ2-3
CSASLGQSEKLFF	TRBV20-1	TRBJ1-4
CASSGLYSRGEQFF	TRBV28	TRBJ2-1
CASSRERQGAAGNTIYF	TRBV4-1	TRBJ1-3
CASSIGQAMNTEAFF	TRBV5-1	TRBJ1-1
CATSKGQSTDTQYF	TRBV12-5	TRBJ2-3
CASKSTDATNEKLFF	TRBV4-2	TRBJ1-4
CASSDTGSSNEQFF	TRBV25-1	TRBJ2-1
CASSYSGREKLFF	TRBV6-5	TRBJ1-4
CASKEGQGSGNTIYF	TRBV28	TRBJ1-3
CATSRDQGSETQYF	TRBV15	TRBJ2-5
CASSLSVAGELFF	TRBV6-2/TRBV6-3	TRBJ2-2
CASSAPGLATGELFF	TRBV28	TRBJ2-2
CASSRRERTSGYTF	TRBV6-5	TRBJ1-2
CASSLSSYEQYF	TRBV4-2	TRBJ2-7
CASSPRQGENGYTF	TRBV11-2	TRBJ1-2
CAWTRRSSYEQYF	TRBV30	TRBJ2-7
CASSARSFYNEQFF	TRBV2	TRBJ2-1
CASSSFAGVDEQFF	TRBV9	TRBJ2-1
CASSLEGGASGYTF	TRBV7-2	TRBJ1-2
CASSVGGQGAETQYF	TRBV7-7	TRBJ2-5
CATSDSGSGGVYEQYF	TRBV24-1	TRBJ2-7
CASSPVVRANTEAFF	TRBV7-2	TRBJ1-1
CASSQGLAEKQYF	TRBV4-2	TRBJ2-7
CASINDRAYTDTQYF	TRBV2	TRBJ2-3
CASSLDFLNEQFF	TRBV11-3	TRBJ2-1
CASRFLLNTGELFF	TRBV2	TRBJ2-2
CASSTTSGKYEQYF	TRBV19	TRBJ2-7
CASSESEREYQETQYF	TRBV10-1	TRBJ2-5